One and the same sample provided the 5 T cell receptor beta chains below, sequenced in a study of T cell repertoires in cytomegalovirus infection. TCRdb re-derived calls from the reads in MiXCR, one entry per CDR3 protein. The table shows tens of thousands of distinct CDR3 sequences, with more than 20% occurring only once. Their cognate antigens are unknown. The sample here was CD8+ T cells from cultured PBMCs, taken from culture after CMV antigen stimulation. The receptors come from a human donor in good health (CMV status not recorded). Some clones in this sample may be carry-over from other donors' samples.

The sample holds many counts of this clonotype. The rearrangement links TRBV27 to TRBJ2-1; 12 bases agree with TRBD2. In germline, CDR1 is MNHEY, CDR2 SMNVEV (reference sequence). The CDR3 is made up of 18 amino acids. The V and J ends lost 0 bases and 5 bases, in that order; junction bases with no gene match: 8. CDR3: CASSLSPPSGGVHNEQFF. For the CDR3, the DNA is TGTGCCAGCAGTTTATCCCCCCCTAGCGGGGGGGTTCACAATGAGCAGTTCTTC.

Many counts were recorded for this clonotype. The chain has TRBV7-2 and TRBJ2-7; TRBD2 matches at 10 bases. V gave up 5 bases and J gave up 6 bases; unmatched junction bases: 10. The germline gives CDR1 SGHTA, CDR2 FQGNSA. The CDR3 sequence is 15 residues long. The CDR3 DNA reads TGTGCCAGCAGCCAGCGGGGGGGTCGGAACTCCGAGCAGTACTTC. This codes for CASSQRGGRNSEQYF.

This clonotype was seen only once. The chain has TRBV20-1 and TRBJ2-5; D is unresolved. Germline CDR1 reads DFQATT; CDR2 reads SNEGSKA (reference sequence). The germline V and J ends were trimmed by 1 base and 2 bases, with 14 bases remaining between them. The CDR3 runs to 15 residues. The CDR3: CSARGTYIGQETQYF. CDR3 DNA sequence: TGCAGTGCTAGAGGGACCTACATCGGACAAGAGACCCAGTACTTC.

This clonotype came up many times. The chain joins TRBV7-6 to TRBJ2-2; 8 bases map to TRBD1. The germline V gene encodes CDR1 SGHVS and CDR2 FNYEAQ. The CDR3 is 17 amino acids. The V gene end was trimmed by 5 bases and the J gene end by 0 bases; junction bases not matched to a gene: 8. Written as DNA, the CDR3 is TGTGCCAGCAGCCTGAGGACAGGGCCTGCGAACACCGGGGAGCTGTTTTTT. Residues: CASSLRTGPANTGELFF.

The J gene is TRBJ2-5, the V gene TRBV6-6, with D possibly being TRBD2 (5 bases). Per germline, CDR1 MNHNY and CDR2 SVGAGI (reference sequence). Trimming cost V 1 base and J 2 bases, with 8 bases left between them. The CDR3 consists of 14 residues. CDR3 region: CASSYLLGQETQYF. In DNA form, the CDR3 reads TGTGCCAGCAGTTACTTACTAGGGCAAGAGACCCAGTACTTC.